This is a list of T cell receptor beta chains from one sample in a study of CD8+ T cells in alopecia areata. Only in-frame clones appear in the TCRdb table, and some are missing; sequencing was by immunoSEQ multiplex PCR. The sample includes 110,000 to 150,000 clones, about 60% of them seen just once. The starting material was CD4+ T cells sorted from blood, obtained at week 0. These receptors were obtained from a human donor with alopecia areata. The CDR3 runs from the conserved cysteine through the conserved F or W. A D gene is named only where the DNA matches it firmly. Only part of the rows carry a size: once, few, many, or a class if the clone is expanded.

D gene: .
clone size: few
V gene: TRBV4-3
J gene: TRBJ1-1
CDR3 DNA: TGCGCCAGCAGCCAAGGGGTGGTAGCCGTGGGCACTGAAGCTTTCTTT
CDR3 protein: CASSQGVVAVGTEAFF

D gene: .
clone size: .
V gene: TRBV29-1
J gene: TRBJ1-1
CDR3 DNA: TGCAGCGTTGAAGATTCGACAACTCAGAACACTGAAGCTTTCTTT
CDR3 protein: CSVEDSTTQNTEAFF

D gene: .
clone size: few
V gene: TRBV4-3
J gene: TRBJ2-5
CDR3 DNA: TGCGCCAGCAGCCGAGGAATGGTTGGGGAGACCCAGTACTTC
CDR3 protein: CASSRGMVGETQYF

D gene: .
clone size: .
V gene: TRBV30
J gene: TRBJ1-2
CDR3 DNA: TGTGCCTGGGACAGAGCTAACTATGGCTACACCTTC
CDR3 protein: CAWDRANYGYTF

D gene: .
clone size: .
V gene: TRBV5-1
J gene: TRBJ2-7
CDR3 DNA: TGCGCCAGCAGCTCGGCGGGCTACGAGCAGTACTTC
CDR3 protein: CASSSAGYEQYF

D gene: .
clone size: .
V gene: TRBV6-5
J gene: TRBJ2-7
CDR3 DNA: TGTGCCAGCAGTTACAGCAGGTCGGCGTTAGAGCAGTACTTC
CDR3 protein: CASSYSRSALEQYF

D gene: .
clone size: .
V gene: TRBV5-4
J gene: TRBJ2-5
CDR3 DNA: TGTGCCAGCAGCCGGACAGTAGAGGAGACCCAGTACTTC
CDR3 protein: CASSRTVEETQYF

D gene: TRBD1
clone size: .
V gene: TRBV29-1
J gene: TRBJ1-1
CDR3 DNA: TGCAGCACCCTACAGGGGCGGAACACTGAAGCTTTCTTT
CDR3 protein: CSTLQGRNTEAFF

D gene: TRBD1
clone size: .
V gene: TRBV5-6
J gene: TRBJ2-5
CDR3 DNA: TGTGCCAGCAGCTCGACAGGGATCCACCAAGAGACCCAGTACTTC
CDR3 protein: CASSSTGIHQETQYF

D gene: .
clone size: .
V gene: TRBV29-1
J gene: TRBJ1-5
CDR3 DNA: TGCAGCGTTGGGACGGAGCCCCAGCATTTT
CDR3 protein: CSVGTEPQHF

D gene: .
clone size: .
V gene: TRBV7-2
J gene: TRBJ1-5
CDR3 DNA: TGTGCCAGCAGCTTAGCCGTTATCAGCAATCAGCCCCAGCATTTT
CDR3 protein: CASSLAVISNQPQHF

D gene: .
clone size: few
V gene: TRBV7-2
J gene: TRBJ1-4
CDR3 DNA: TGTGCCAGCAGCTCAACCGGGACGGTTAATGAAAAACTGTTTTTT
CDR3 protein: CASSSTGTVNEKLFF

D gene: .
clone size: .
V gene: TRBV7-2
J gene: TRBJ1-6
CDR3 DNA: TGTGCCAGCAGCTTACTTGCAGAGCCCTATAATTCACCCCTCCACTTT
CDR3 protein: CASSLLAEPYNSPLHF

D gene: .
clone size: .
V gene: TRBV4-3
J gene: TRBJ1-6
CDR3 DNA: TGCGCCAGCAGCCGAGGGACCGCGACGAGTAATTCACCCCTCCACTTT
CDR3 protein: CASSRGTATSNSPLHF

D gene: .
clone size: .
V gene: TRBV29-1
J gene: TRBJ2-1
CDR3 DNA: TGCAGCGTGGAGGACAGCTACAATGAGCAGTTCTTC
CDR3 protein: CSVEDSYNEQFF

D gene: .
clone size: .
V gene: TRBV7-8
J gene: TRBJ2-5
CDR3 DNA: TGTGCCAGCAGCTTAGGGGGGCAGCAAGAGACCCAGTACTTC
CDR3 protein: CASSLGGQQETQYF

D gene: TRBD2
clone size: few
V gene: TRBV7-2
J gene: TRBJ2-3
CDR3 DNA: TGTGCCAGCAGCGTTCCGACGGCGGGGGGGCCGCAGTATTTT
CDR3 protein: CASSVPTAGGPQYF

D gene: TRBD1
clone size: .
V gene: TRBV29-1
J gene: TRBJ2-2
CDR3 DNA: TGCAGCGTACAGGGGGCGGGCGGGGAGCTGTTTTTT
CDR3 protein: CSVQGAGGELFF

D gene: TRBD2
clone size: .
V gene: TRBV4-1
J gene: TRBJ2-7
CDR3 DNA: TGCGCCAGCAGCCAAGCTTTGAACCTAGCGGGGGAGGACGAGCAGTACTTC
CDR3 protein: CASSQALNLAGEDEQYF

D gene: .
clone size: .
V gene: TRBV29-1
J gene: TRBJ2-2
CDR3 DNA: TGCAGCGGGGGGCCAGCCACCGGGGAGCTGTTTTTT
CDR3 protein: CSGGPATGELFF

D gene: TRBD1
clone size: .
V gene: TRBV5-4
J gene: TRBJ1-2
CDR3 DNA: TGTGCCAGCAGCTTCCATCCGGGACAGGGGGCGCGGGGCTACACCTTC
CDR3 protein: CASSFHPGQGARGYTF

D gene: .
clone size: .
V gene: TRBV5-1
J gene: TRBJ2-7
CDR3 DNA: TGCGCCAGCAGCTTGGAACCGGGACAAAGATACTCAACAGCCGACTACGAGCAGTACTTC
CDR3 protein: CASSLEPGQRYSTADYEQYF

D gene: .
clone size: .
V gene: TRBV7-9
J gene: TRBJ1-5
CDR3 DNA: TGTGCCAGCAGCTTAGGGTTCGCAGGGCATCAGCCCCAGCATTTT
CDR3 protein: CASSLGFAGHQPQHF

D gene: TRBD1
clone size: few
V gene: TRBV23-1
J gene: TRBJ1-5
CDR3 DNA: TGCGCCAGCAGTCGGAGAGACAGGGGAAGGGAGCCCCAGCATTTT
CDR3 protein: CASSRRDRGREPQHF

D gene: .
clone size: .
V gene: TRBV10-3
J gene: TRBJ1-4
CDR3 DNA: TGTGCCATCAGTGAGTTAAATGAAAAACTGTTTTTT
CDR3 protein: CAISELNEKLFF

D gene: .
clone size: few
V gene: TRBV5-6
J gene: TRBJ2-1
CDR3 DNA: TGTGCCAGCAGCTTTGGGGGTCCTTACAATGAGCAGTTCTTC
CDR3 protein: CASSFGGPYNEQFF

D gene: TRBD1
clone size: .
V gene: TRBV29-1
J gene: TRBJ2-4
CDR3 DNA: TGCAGCGCAACAGGGGCCCGAGCCAAAAACATTCAGTACTTC
CDR3 protein: CSATGARAKNIQYF

D gene: .
clone size: once
V gene: TRBV18
J gene: TRBJ1-1
CDR3 DNA: TGTGCCAGCTCACCGGTAGAAGGGAACACTGAAGCTTTCTTT
CDR3 protein: CASSPVEGNTEAFF

D gene: TRBD2
clone size: .
V gene: TRBV10-3
J gene: TRBJ2-7
CDR3 DNA: TGTGCCATCAGTGAGTGGACTAGCGGGGTCTACGAGCAGTACTTC
CDR3 protein: CAISEWTSGVYEQYF

D gene: .
clone size: many
V gene: TRBV7-2
J gene: TRBJ2-4
CDR3 DNA: TGTGCCAGCAGCCCCGAGCTAGCCAAAAACATTCAGTACTTC
CDR3 protein: CASSPELAKNIQYF

D gene: .
clone size: .
V gene: TRBV30
J gene: TRBJ2-2
CDR3 DNA: TGTGCCACCAGACAAACGAACACCGGGGAGCTGTTTTTT
CDR3 protein: CATRQTNTGELFF

D gene: .
clone size: .
V gene: TRBV30
J gene: TRBJ2-2
CDR3 DNA: TGTGCCTGGAGTGTTATCAGGACATCCGGGGAGCTGTTTTTT
CDR3 protein: CAWSVIRTSGELFF

D gene: .
clone size: .
V gene: TRBV7-9
J gene: TRBJ1-2
CDR3 DNA: TGTGCCAGCAGCTTAATGGAGGGTAGCGGCTACACCTTC
CDR3 protein: CASSLMEGSGYTF

D gene: .
clone size: .
V gene: TRBV15
J gene: TRBJ2-1
CDR3 DNA: TGTGCCACCAGCAGAGATAGAGCGGCTGTCTCCTACAATGAGCAGTTCTTC
CDR3 protein: CATSRDRAAVSYNEQFF

D gene: .
clone size: few
V gene: TRBV29-1
J gene: TRBJ1-3
CDR3 DNA: TGCAGCGTAATAGACAGCCGCTCTGGAAACACCATATATTTT
CDR3 protein: CSVIDSRSGNTIYF

D gene: TRBD1
clone size: .
V gene: TRBV23-1
J gene: TRBJ2-7
CDR3 DNA: TGCGCCAGCACAACTTTGGACAGGGATGAGCCCTACGAGCAGTACTTC
CDR3 protein: CASTTLDRDEPYEQYF

D gene: .
clone size: .
V gene: TRBV6-1
J gene: TRBJ1-2
CDR3 DNA: TGTGCCAGCACCCCGTTGACAGGCGGCTATGGCTACACCTTC
CDR3 protein: CASTPLTGGYGYTF

D gene: TRBD2
clone size: .
V gene: TRBV27
J gene: TRBJ2-5
CDR3 DNA: TGTGCCAGCAGTTCTATCCGGACTAGCGGGGGGGGAGAGACCCAGTACTTC
CDR3 protein: CASSSIRTSGGGETQYF

D gene: .
clone size: .
V gene: TRBV4-1
J gene: TRBJ1-4
CDR3 DNA: TGCGCCAGCAGCCAAGCCCAAGGGCTGTTTTTT
CDR3 protein: CASSQAQGLFF

D gene: TRBD1
clone size: .
V gene: TRBV5-1
J gene: TRBJ2-5
CDR3 DNA: TGCGCCAGCCTTTCCGGGACAGAAGAGACCCAGTACTTC
CDR3 protein: CASLSGTEETQYF

D gene: .
clone size: .
V gene: TRBV5-1
J gene: TRBJ1-2
CDR3 DNA: TGCGCCAGCAGCTTGGGACACCCTAACTATGGCTACACCTTC
CDR3 protein: CASSLGHPNYGYTF

D gene: TRBD1
clone size: .
V gene: TRBV25-1
J gene: TRBJ1-6
CDR3 DNA: TGTGCCAGCAGTGACCGGGAGCTCGGGGACAGGGTGTACTTT
CDR3 protein: CASSDRELGDRVYF

D gene: .
clone size: .
V gene: TRBV30
J gene: TRBJ2-7
CDR3 DNA: TGTGCCTGGAGCCCAGACACCAACTACGAGCAGTACTTC
CDR3 protein: CAWSPDTNYEQYF

D gene: TRBD1
clone size: .
V gene: TRBV29-1
J gene: TRBJ1-2
CDR3 DNA: TGCAGCGGGGACAGGGATATGTATGGCTACACCTTC
CDR3 protein: CSGDRDMYGYTF

D gene: TRBD2
clone size: .
V gene: TRBV7-2
J gene: TRBJ2-2
CDR3 DNA: TGTGCCAGCAGCTTAGTAGCGGGGGCGAACACCGGGGAGCTGTTTTTT
CDR3 protein: CASSLVAGANTGELFF

D gene: .
clone size: .
V gene: TRBV6-6
J gene: TRBJ2-2
CDR3 DNA: TGTGCCAGCAGTTATTGGGAGACCGGGGAGCTGTTTTTT
CDR3 protein: CASSYWETGELFF

D gene: .
clone size: few
V gene: TRBV30
J gene: TRBJ2-3
CDR3 DNA: TGTGCCTGGAGTGTAAGTGCGGTCGTCGCTACGCAGTATTTT
CDR3 protein: CAWSVSAVVATQYF

D gene: TRBD2
clone size: .
V gene: TRBV7-2
J gene: TRBJ2-1
CDR3 DNA: TGTGCCAGCACTGAAAGCGGGGATTATTCCTACAATGAGCAGTTCTTC
CDR3 protein: CASTESGDYSYNEQFF

D gene: TRBD2
clone size: .
V gene: TRBV5-1
J gene: TRBJ2-1
CDR3 DNA: TGCGCCAGCTCCCGCGGGGGGGGCATGGATGAGCAGTTCTTC
CDR3 protein: CASSRGGGMDEQFF

D gene: .
clone size: .
V gene: TRBV11-3
J gene: TRBJ2-4
CDR3 DNA: TGTGCCAGCAGCCGCGGGTGGACAGAAGCCAAAAACATTCAGTACTTC
CDR3 protein: CASSRGWTEAKNIQYF

D gene: .
clone size: .
V gene: TRBV6-5
J gene: TRBJ1-2
CDR3 DNA: TGTGCCAGCAGTTACTCCTCGACCCCATTAGGCTATGGCTACACCTTC
CDR3 protein: CASSYSSTPLGYGYTF

D gene: .
clone size: .
V gene: TRBV7-6
J gene: TRBJ1-1
CDR3 DNA: TGTGCCAGCAGCTTAGGACCGGACACTGAAGCTTTCTTT
CDR3 protein: CASSLGPDTEAFF

D gene: TRBD1
clone size: few
V gene: TRBV5-1
J gene: TRBJ2-1
CDR3 DNA: TGCGCCAGCAGCGACCTGACAGGGTTCAATGAGCAGTTCTTC
CDR3 protein: CASSDLTGFNEQFF

D gene: .
clone size: .
V gene: TRBV2
J gene: TRBJ2-1
CDR3 DNA: TGTGCCAGCAGTGATTTGGAGGGGGCTCACAATGAGCAGTTCTTC
CDR3 protein: CASSDLEGAHNEQFF